This note documents a single TCR beta chain sequence. Method: immunoSEQ multiplex PCR; TCRdb's copy keeps in-frame clones and lacks some. Of 200,000 to 300,000 clones listed, roughly 83% were seen once; the top ten hold approximately 5%. The CDR3 length is 17 residues. CDR1 and CDR2 (germline): KGHSH, LQKENI. Unmatched junction bases numbered 11, after V lost 4 bases and J lost 1 base. Seattle patient enrollment occurred during active infection, with longitudinal follow-up thereafter. The data originate from a study of blood T cell repertoires in COVID-19. Sequencing was carried out using peripheral blood. This TCR came from a woman older than 75 with COVID-19, enrolled during active disease. This chain joins TRBV18 and TRBJ1-1; 8 positions match TRBD1. CDR3 protein: CASSRARLQGENTEAFF. The CDR3 DNA sequence: TGTGCCAGCTCACGAGCCCGACTACAGGGGGAGAACACTGAAGCTTTCTTT.